A single TCR beta chain is shown here with its context. No antigen is known for it. The sample comes from a study of T cell responses to AZD1222 COVID-19 vaccine. Study outcomes and limitations: Spike-spanning, vaccine-associated CD4 TCRs were dominant at 160-218 and 743-854.

The CDR3 has 14 amino acids. V was shortened by 1 base and J by 4 bases, with 10 bases between the two germline ends. The germline gives CDR1 SGHTA, CDR2 FQGNSA. Sequenced by immunoSEQ multiplex PCR; TCRdb stores in-frame clones only, minus some. The sample has some 180,000 clones; about 93% are singletons. The sequenced sample was peripheral blood, obtained 28 days after the second dose of the MenACWY control vaccine. The rearrangement joins TRBV7-2 to TRBJ1-1, with unresolved D. This TCR came from an adult who received the MenACWY meningococcal vaccine as a control. The CDR3, as DNA: TGTGCCAGCAGCTTAGGGGCGCAGACCACTGAAGCTTTCTTT. It yields the protein CASSLGAQTTEAFF.